This T cell receptor beta chain was found in a study of blood T cell repertoires in COVID-19 (dated by TCRdb to 2018 to 2021). Background for the entire study: Samples covering the acute and convalescent phases of COVID-19 were provided by collaborators in the United States, Italy and Spain. Samples came from the ongoing ImmuneRACE study (first 160 participants) plus 1,254 subjects from 6 global collaborators. Nearly every sample came with metadata listing a de-identified subject ID, COVID-19 status, age in years and sex. The prospective study material was composed of cDNA or gDNA derived from T cells, B-cell-depleted T cells, or PBMCs. Where HLA class I and class II types were available, the types were taken from metadata supplied by the sample provider, not from assay-based typing. The repertoires were made available in a free public database intended to serve as a resource for research on the immune response to SARS-CoV-2. Subjects who had been exposed to COVID-19, were actively infected with it, or had recovered from it provided the deeply sampled blood TCRbeta repertoires that made up the dataset.

Broader findings and caveats from the paper: Clinical and demographic metadata were provided uncurated, with the amount varying by source and participant.

TCRbeta CDR3 regions were amplified from genomic DNA using the immunoSEQ Assay, a bias-controlled multiplex PCR. The source study handled its data this way. The number of nucleated cells in each sample was estimated by amplification of reference gene primers within the assay. Sequence reads were collapsed and filtered to measure the absolute abundance of every unique TCRbeta CDR3 rearrangement. For each sample, productive Simpson clonality was calculated as the square root of Simpson's diversity index over productive rearrangements. TCRdb limited this immuneACCESS table to in-frame rearrangements with V and J called. A share of clones is missing; checked studies link under half to unresolved V genes, and the rest is unexplained. D and trimming come from the DNA, and the V and J calls and clone size come from that table. A total of a few hundred thousand clones appear in this sample, around 88% of them only once. Roughly 6.9% of the sample lies in the top ten.

Only one count was recorded for this clone. Its recognized antigen is unknown. Base qualities are not recorded, but no much larger clone differs from it by a single base. The CDR3 has 12 amino acids, counting the end cysteine and phenylalanine. The DNA shown is the 36-base CDR3, in frame from base 1. V is shortened by 5 bases, J by 10 bases, and the region joining them spans 12 bases. According to the germline V gene (reference sequence), CDR1 reads SEHNR and CDR2 reads FQNEAQ. Another Seattle source contributed samples from volunteer blood donors who had recovered from COVID-19. Collaborating institutions collected whole blood in K2EDTA tubes following their own protocols. For TCRbeta analysis, collaborator samples were shipped as frozen whole blood, as isolated PBMCs, or as DNA extracted from either sample type.

The V and J genes are TRBV7-9 and TRBJ2-1, and TRBD2 may be the D gene, going by 6 matching bases. The TCR was taken from a woman in her twenties or thirties who had recovered from COVID-19. Sequenced input: peripheral blood. The bases read TGTGCCAGCAGCCCCTGGGGGAGGGAGCAGTTCTTC. It specifies CASSPWGREQFF.